This T cell receptor (beta chain) was identified in a study of preoperative IRX-2 immunotherapy in early breast cancer (dated by TCRdb to the late 2010s). As to this clone: It lacks a known antigen. Base qualities were left out, and no much larger clone turns up one base away.

A distance of 16 bases separates the germline ends of V and J, which lose 6 bases and 5 bases respectively. Including the terminal cysteine and phenylalanine, the CDR3 comprises 15 residues. Only CDR3 DNA remains: 45 bases, in frame from the first base. The library was made by the immunoSEQ multiplex PCR assay. The table was pulled from immuneACCESS by TCRdb, which kept in-frame rearrangements only. Such tables lose some clones; where checked, under half of the loss comes from unresolved V genes, and the rest has no known cause. For this sample the table gives 40,000 to 45,000 clones, of which approximately 75% were detected only once. Roughly 1.2% of the sample lies in the top ten. The treatment or condition tag for this specimen amounts to: preoperative locoregional IRX-2 cytokine immunotherapy. The samples were obtained from a phase Ib study that tested preoperative, locoregional IRX-2 cytokine immunotherapy meant to prime immune responses. The donors were early-stage breast cancer patients who were given IRX-2 prior to surgery.

The clonotype was recovered from a human donor with breast cancer. The rearrangement joined TRBV23-1 to TRBJ1-4; no D segment can be confidently identified. TRBV23-1 is an open reading frame, and its role is uncertain. Sequences were derived from tumor tissue, sampled after IRX-2 immunotherapy. The DNA is TGCGCCAGCAGCTTGATGCGCGGACCGAATGAAAAACTGTTTTTT. This is translated as CASSLMRGPNEKLFF.